This entry lists 6 T cell receptor beta chains sequenced from one sample in a study of human T cells and chemical hapten exposure. One entry per CDR3 protein results from TCRdb running MiXCR on the RACE reads. Here the sample spans about 380,000 distinct CDR3 sequences, roughly 5.3% being singletons. Time point: pre-sensitization, week 0. Treatment of the sample: therapeutic diphenylcyclopropenone sensitization with weekly scalp DPC. The sequencing here drew on whole blood, taken in connection with sensitization to the hapten diphenylcyclopropenone (DPC). The receptors were gathered from a woman aged 50 to 65 with alopecia areata. Some clones in this sample may be carry-over from other donors' samples.

In this sample, this clonotype turned up many times. J is TRBJ1-1 and V is TRBV12-3 or TRBV12-4; D remains ambiguous. The CDR3 runs to 12 residues. V was trimmed by 5 bases and J by 1 base, leaving 5 bases between them. The CDR3 DNA reads TGTGCCAGCAGTCCGTCGAACACTGAAGCTTTCTTT. It translates to CASSPSNTEAFF.

This clonotype was counted only a few times. The chain uses TRBV9 and TRBJ2-3; TRBD2 matches 13 bases. Trimming took 4 bases from V and 3 from J; bases not matched to a gene: 5. CDR3 length: 16 amino acids. The germline gives CDR1 SGDLS, CDR2 YYNGEE. The CDR3 sequence: CASSFRTSGSTDTQYF. The CDR3 DNA reads as TGTGCCAGCAGCTTCCGGACTAGCGGGAGTACAGATACGCAGTATTTT.

The table lists this clonotype with many counts. V is TRBV24-1 and J is TRBJ1-1; 9 bases agree with TRBD1. Germline values: CDR1 KGHDR, CDR2 SFDVKD. The CDR3 covers 14 residues. The junction had 4 bases not matched to a gene; V was cut back by 3 bases and J by 6 bases. CDR3 coding DNA: TGTGCCACCAGTGATGGGACAGGGAGGGCTGAAGCTTTCTTT. As protein: CATSDGTGRAEAFF.

This clonotype was picked up a small number of times. The junction differs from germline at one of its ends, possibly a read error. The chain employs TRBV12-3 or TRBV12-4 and TRBJ1-5; D not certain. This CDR3 has 14 amino acids. This CDR3 is CASSFGGRDQPQHF. Here the CDR3 DNA reads TGCGCCAGCAGTTTTGGAGGACGCGATCAGCCCCAGCATTTT.

This clonotype was picked up many times. V and J are TRBV12-3 or TRBV12-4 and TRBJ1-5; D call uncertain. Trimming cost V 6 bases and J 4 bases, with 16 bases left between them. The CDR3 runs to 15 residues. CDR3 region: CASSYRPGSNQPQHF. In DNA, the CDR3 is TGTGCCAGCAGCTACAGACCGGGAAGTAATCAGCCCCAGCATTTT.

This clonotype was seen at least ten times. This chain joins TRBV6-2 or TRBV6-3 and TRBJ2-3; D is unclear. This CDR3 comprises 12 residues. Trimming cost V 5 bases and J 2 bases, with 5 bases left between them. Germline V CDR1 and CDR2: MNHEY, SVGEGT. The CDR3, as DNA: TGTGCCAGCAGTCAGAACACAGATACGCAGTATTTT. It is translated as CASSQNTDTQYF.